This T cell receptor (beta chain) was recorded in a study of cytomegalovirus exposure and HLA in healthy donors. Study details: Earlier, 95 million to 120 million unique TCR beta sequences were recovered from about 170 million T cells by an analysis. Whole-study results and caveats: In a later analysis, most CMV-associated TCR beta chains appeared HLA-restricted.

The V and J ends lost 10 bases and 2 bases, in that order; junction bases with no gene match: 7. The CDR3 covers 14 residues. In germline, CDR1 is MNHEY, CDR2 SMNVEV (reference sequence). PCR amplification relied on 60 Vbeta primers (plus 13 Jbeta primers). Under the authors' procedure: Some 10 million of some 80 million unique TCR beta chains were shared, per a later count. Measured with immunoSEQ multiplex PCR; TCRdb has only the in-frame clones, and not every one. V, J and clone size were drawn from that table, and D and trimming were deduced from the DNA. The sample has approximately 100,000 clones, around three quarters seen once. There are a few counts of this clone. The antigen is unknown.

The sample comprised PBMCs. This receptor was identified in a human donor in good health. The chain combines TRBV27 with TRBJ2-7, with 11 bases fitting TRBD2. CDR3 in amino acids: CATRDSGRAYEQYF. CDR3 sequence (DNA): TGTGCCACTAGGGATAGCGGGAGGGCCTACGAGCAGTACTTC.